These T cell receptor beta chains were read from a single sample in a study of identical twins. MiXCR, run by TCRdb on the 5' RACE reads, gives a single entry per CDR3 protein. The table lists some 630,000 distinct CDR3 sequences, roughly 6.6% of them singletons. This same sample was also part of a study on yellow fever vaccine responses in identical twins.

The sequenced sample consisted of PBMCs. These receptors were taken from a woman under 30 in good health. Both conserved end residues are part of each CDR3. Each record gives: CDR3 DNA, CDR3 protein, D gene, CDR3 length, J gene, V gene, clone size. D genes are given only for firm matches. The listing skips clone size in some rows; elsewhere it reads once, few, many or a size class.

TGTGCCAGCAGTTCGGAGCGGGTCAAAAACATTCAGTACTTC CASSSERVKNIQYF - 14 TRBJ2-4 TRBV7-2 -
TGTGCCAGCAGTGACAGGGGGCGAACAGAGACCCAGTACTTC CASSDRGRTETQYF TRBD1 14 TRBJ2-5 TRBV6-1 -
TGTGCCACCAGTGCAAACGGGGCAAAAGATACGCAGTATTTT CATSANGAKDTQYF - 14 TRBJ2-3 TRBV24-1 many
TGCAGCGTCGGGGGGACAGGGGAAAACATTCAGTACTTC CSVGGTGENIQYF TRBD1 13 TRBJ2-4 TRBV29-1 few
TGTGCCAGCAGCCCCCTCTTTAGCGGACATACGAACACCGGGGAGCTGTTTTTT CASSPLFSGHTNTGELFF - 18 TRBJ2-2 TRBV5-6 few
TGTGCCACCAGCAGAGATCCCCTCGCGGGGGGGCCTGGAGATACGCAGTATTTT CATSRDPLAGGPGDTQYF TRBD2 18 TRBJ2-3 TRBV15 -
TGCAGTGCTCCAAGTGGGGCCTACCATATTTACGAGCAGTACTTC CSAPSGAYHIYEQYF - 15 TRBJ2-7 TRBV20-1 few
TGTGCCACCAGCAGGGGACTAGCGGAGAAAGAGACCCAGTACTTC CATSRGLAEKETQYF TRBD2 15 TRBJ2-5 TRBV15 many
TGTGCCACCAGCAACGGACTAGCGGGGAGCTACGAGACCCAGTACTTC CATSNGLAGSYETQYF TRBD2 16 TRBJ2-5 TRBV15 few
TGTGCCAGCACGGATCACAGGGGGCGAAATGGCTCCTACGAGCAGTACTTC CASTDHRGRNGSYEQYF TRBD1 17 TRBJ2-7 TRBV28 many
TGCGCCAGCAGCCAAGATAAGGGGGCGAAAGGAAACACCATATATTTT CASSQDKGAKGNTIYF TRBD1 16 TRBJ1-3 TRBV4-1 few
TGTGCCAGCAGCTTAGGTAGCGGGGGGGGTAATGAGCAGTTCTTC CASSLGSGGGNEQFF TRBD2 15 TRBJ2-1 TRBV7-8 few
TGCGCCAGCAGCTTGGAGGGGCCGGGGACCGGGGAGCTGTTTTTT CASSLEGPGTGELFF - 15 TRBJ2-2 TRBV5-1 many
TGCAGTGCCTCATCCGGGACAGCCTACAATGAGCAGTTCTTC CSASSGTAYNEQFF TRBD1 14 TRBJ2-1 TRBV20-1 -
TGTGCCAGCAGCCAAGGAGCTAGCGGCTCGGGGGCCTTC CASSQGASGSGAF - 13 TRBJ2-5 TRBV3-1 -
TGTGCCAGCAGCTTCCAGGACAGGGTAGGCGGCTACACCTTC CASSFQDRVGGYTF TRBD1 14 TRBJ1-2 TRBV11-2 many
TGCGCCAGCAGCCACCGGACAGGTTACAATGAGCAGTTCTTC CASSHRTGYNEQFF TRBD1 14 TRBJ2-1 TRBV4-1 few
TGTGCCAGCAGCCAAGAGGTGGGACTAGCGGGGGGGCGGGGGAATGAGCAGTTCTTC CASSQEVGLAGGRGNEQFF TRBD2 19 TRBJ2-1 TRBV4-2 -
TGTGCCAGCAGCACGGGGGGGTGGTTTGATGAGCAGTTCTTC CASSTGGWFDEQFF TRBD2 14 TRBJ2-1 TRBV7-8 many
TGTGCCAGCAGTTCCGAAAGGGGGCCGGACGGATACCGAGAGACCCAGTACTTC CASSSERGPDGYRETQYF TRBD1 18 TRBJ2-5 TRBV12-3/TRBV12-4 many
TGCAGTGCCTCAAAGGCTACAGGGAGCACCGGGGAGCTGTTTTTT CSASKATGSTGELFF - 15 TRBJ2-2 TRBV20-1 -
TGTGCCAGCAGCCAGACTAGCGGGGGGGAGCACACCGGGGAGCTGTTTTTT CASSQTSGGEHTGELFF TRBD2 17 TRBJ2-2 TRBV6-1 -
TGTGCCAGCAGCCATAGGGACACCGGGGAGCTGTTTTTT CASSHRDTGELFF - 13 TRBJ2-2 TRBV3-1 many
TGTGCCACGAGGGCTTACAATGAGCAGTTCTTC CATRAYNEQFF - 11 TRBJ2-1 TRBV24-1 many
TGTGCCAGCAGCCAAGATACGGGGATAGCGGGCTACTACACAGATACGCAGTATTTT CASSQDTGIAGYYTDTQYF TRBD2 19 TRBJ2-3 TRBV3-1 -
TGTGCCAGCAGCTTTTCCGGACTAGAATTGTATTTT CASSFSGLELYF TRBD2 12 TRBJ2-3 TRBV11-3 few
TGTGCCAGCAGCCAAGCCCCAGTTGAGGCCGCGAACACCGGGGAGCTGTTTTTT CASSQAPVEAANTGELFF - 18 TRBJ2-2 TRBV3-1 -
TGTGCCAGCAGCCAAGATCCAGGCAGGGGTGGCACCGGGGAGCTGTTTTTT CASSQDPGRGGTGELFF - 17 TRBJ2-2 TRBV14 few
TGTGCCAGCTCACCATCTTACTATCAGCCCCAGCATTTT CASSPSYYQPQHF - 13 TRBJ1-5 TRBV18 -
TGTGCCAGCAGTGAAGTTGTGGCTAGCGGCTCCTACGAGCAGTACTTC CASSEVVASGSYEQYF TRBD2 16 TRBJ2-7 TRBV6-1 -
TGCAGCGTTGAAACAGGGACCTTGAGCTCCTACAATGAGCAGTTCTTC CSVETGTLSSYNEQFF - 16 TRBJ2-1 TRBV29-1 -
TGCAGTGCTAGAGGGGGGGGTGACAGGGCCAGCAATCAGCCCCAGCATTTT CSARGGGDRASNQPQHF TRBD1 17 TRBJ1-5 TRBV20-1 few
TGTGCCAGCAGCTTATCCGGGACAGGGGATGTCAATGAGCAGTTCTTC CASSLSGTGDVNEQFF TRBD1 16 TRBJ2-1 TRBV5-6 -
TGTGCCACCAGTGCCCGAGCGGAAAAGACCTACAATGAGCAGTTCTTC CATSARAEKTYNEQFF - 16 TRBJ2-1 TRBV24-1 many
TGTGCCAGCAGCTTCGCGGGAGGGGGACCGCCTGAGCAGTTCTTC CASSFAGGGPPEQFF TRBD2 15 TRBJ2-1 TRBV7-9 few
TGTGCCAGTAGTTTCATCCTTGGGGGTAGAGGTCGGAATGAGCAGTTCTTC CASSFILGGRGRNEQFF - 17 TRBJ2-1 TRBV19 -
TGTGCCAGCAGTTCGCCTTACAGGCAGGGGGGAGACAATGAGCAGTTCTTC CASSSPYRQGGDNEQFF - 17 TRBJ2-1 TRBV6-2/TRBV6-3 few
TGTGCCAGCAGCCGCGCCGGACTAGCGGGAGGCTACGAGCAGTACTTC CASSRAGLAGGYEQYF TRBD2 16 TRBJ2-7 TRBV7-6 few
TGTGCCAGCAGCTTAGTAACAGCGAGCAATGAGCAGTTCTTC CASSLVTASNEQFF - 14 TRBJ2-1 TRBV7-2 -
TGCGCCAGCAGCTTGGCTCGGCAGGGGGCCTACGAGCAGTACTTC CASSLARQGAYEQYF TRBD1 15 TRBJ2-7 TRBV5-1 -
TGCAGTGCTAGAGATTCTGTACTAGCGGGAATCGAGCAGTACTTC CSARDSVLAGIEQYF TRBD2 15 TRBJ2-7 TRBV20-1 -
TGTGCCAGCAGCTTACAGAACAGCAATCAGCCCCAGCATTTT CASSLQNSNQPQHF - 14 TRBJ1-5 TRBV7-2 -
TGTGCCAGCGGACTCAGCTCTGGAAACACCATATATTTT CASGLSSGNTIYF - 13 TRBJ1-3 TRBV6-1 -
TGTGCCAGCTCACCGGTAGCGGGAGACCTCGCCGGGGAGCTGTTTTTT CASSPVAGDLAGELFF TRBD2 16 TRBJ2-2 TRBV18 -
TGTGCCAGCAGTTTGTTTGAGACCCAGTACTTC CASSLFETQYF - 11 TRBJ2-5 TRBV12-3/TRBV12-4 many
TGCGCCAGCAGCCAAGCCCGGACGGGTGGTCGCGAGCAGTACTTC CASSQARTGGREQYF - 15 TRBJ2-7 TRBV4-1 -
TGTGCCAGCAGTGGAGGACTAGTCTACGAGCAGTACTTC CASSGGLVYEQYF TRBD2 13 TRBJ2-7 TRBV2 -
TGTGCCAGCAGTACGGGACTAGCGGGGGGGGAGAAGTTCTTC CASSTGLAGGEKFF TRBD2 14 TRBJ2-1 TRBV6-1 -
TGTGCCAGCAGCCAAGTGGGAGATTCACCCCTCCACTTT CASSQVGDSPLHF - 13 TRBJ1-6 TRBV3-1 many
TGTGCCACCAGTGCCCCTTGGGACGGGACAGATACGCAGTATTTT CATSAPWDGTDTQYF - 15 TRBJ2-3 TRBV24-1 few
TGTGCCAGCAGCTTCGGGGGGGAATCCTACAATGAGCAGTTCTTC CASSFGGESYNEQFF TRBD2 15 TRBJ2-1 TRBV5-5 many
TGTGCCAGCAGTGAAGGACAGGGTATTTACAATGAGCAGTTCTTC CASSEGQGIYNEQFF TRBD1 15 TRBJ2-1 TRBV2 -
TGTGCCACCCTCTTGGCACGATCGGCTGGCAACATTCAGTACTTC CATLLARSAGNIQYF - 15 TRBJ2-4 TRBV12-3/TRBV12-4 many
TGCAGTGTTACGCAGGGGACGGCTAGAAGCAATCAGCCCCAGCATTTT CSVTQGTARSNQPQHF - 16 TRBJ1-5 TRBV20-1 few
TGTGCCAGCAGCATGAGCGGGAACACCGGGGAGCTGTTTTTT CASSMSGNTGELFF - 14 TRBJ2-2 TRBV11-2 many
TGCGCCAGTGGACAGGGGGACCTCGCAGATACGCAGTATTTT CASGQGDLADTQYF TRBD1 14 TRBJ2-3 TRBV5-1 many
TGTGCTAGTGGTTTGCGCGGGACTACTAGCACAGATACGCAGTATTTT CASGLRGTTSTDTQYF TRBD2 16 TRBJ2-3 TRBV12-5 -
TGCGGCAGCAGCTTGAGCCTAGCGGGACTAAACAATGAGCAGTTCTTC CGSSLSLAGLNNEQFF TRBD2 16 TRBJ2-1 TRBV5-1 -
TGTGCCAGCAGTGGGAAGGCCGGGACAGCGAACACCGGGGAGCTGTTTTTT CASSGKAGTANTGELFF TRBD1 17 TRBJ2-2 TRBV2 -
TGTGCCAGCAGCTTAGCTTGGGATCTAGACTATGGCTACACCTTC CASSLAWDLDYGYTF - 15 TRBJ1-2 TRBV7-9 many